These T cell receptor beta chains were read from a single sample in a study of early T cells in non-severe SARS-CoV-2 infection. TCRdb reprocessed the 5' RACE reads via MiXCR and lists one record per CDR3 protein. The sample yields tens of thousands of distinct CDR3 sequences, around an eighth seen once. The sample taken for sequencing was whole blood. Receptors were obtained from an adult who was a healthcare worker with PCR-confirmed SARS-CoV-2 infection or an uninfected control (not recorded which). The CDR3 runs from the conserved cysteine through the conserved F or W. A D gene is named only where the DNA matches it firmly. Clone size is stated in some rows and not others, as once, few, many or a class when expanded.

J,D,size,V,CDR3,DNA
TRBJ1-5,-,-,TRBV24-1,CATSDWRPGRSNYVDQPQHF,TGTGCCACCAGTGATTGGAGGCCGGGACGGTCCAATTACGTAGATCAGCCCCAGCATTTT
TRBJ1-2,-,-,TRBV5-1,CASSAGSATVYGYTF,TGCGCCAGCAGCGCCGGGTCCGCGACAGTCTATGGCTACACCTTC
TRBJ1-4,-,-,TRBV3-1,CASSQDRESFNEKLFF,TGTGCCAGCAGCCAAGATCGGGAGTCCTTTAATGAAAAACTGTTTTTT
TRBJ2-5,-,few,TRBV3-1,CASSQDLTINWETQYF,TGTGCCAGCAGCCAAGATCTTACCATCAATTGGGAGACCCAGTACTTC
TRBJ2-1,-,many,TRBV4-3,CASSLELADEQFF,TGCGCCAGCAGCCTTGAACTAGCCGATGAGCAGTTCTTC
TRBJ1-2,TRBD1,few,TRBV29-1,CSAGTGDNYGYTF,TGCAGCGCCGGGACAGGAGATAACTATGGCTACACCTTC
TRBJ1-6,-,many,TRBV14,CASSPPVPALHF,TGTGCCAGCAGCCCGCCGGTCCCGGCCCTCCACTTT
TRBJ2-7,TRBD1,-,TRBV25-1,CASSGRTGISYEQYF,TGTGCCAGCAGTGGACGGACAGGAATCTCCTACGAGCAGTACTTC
TRBJ2-7,-,few,TRBV6-5,CASSYRARSSYEQYF,TGTGCCAGCAGTTACCGCGCTAGGTCCTCCTACGAGCAGTACTTC
TRBJ2-7,TRBD2,-,TRBV5-1,CASSPGTSSTSYEQYF,TGCGCCAGCAGCCCGGGGACTAGCTCGACCTCCTACGAGCAGTACTTC
TRBJ2-1,TRBD2,few,TRBV7-2,CASSLTSGTEQFF,TGTGCCAGCAGCCTTACTAGCGGGACTGAGCAGTTCTTC
TRBJ1-1,-,many,TRBV30,CAHRLGFTEAFF,TGTGCCCACAGACTAGGGTTCACTGAAGCTTTCTTT
TRBJ2-3,-,-,TRBV13,CASSPGPGAGTDTQYF,TGTGCCAGCAGCCCAGGGCCGGGGGCCGGCACAGATACGCAGTATTTT
TRBJ2-1,-,few,TRBV7-8,CASSLTGVYNEQFF,TGTGCCAGCAGCTTAACCGGGGTCTACAATGAGCAGTTCTTC
TRBJ2-2,-,few,TRBV6-2/TRBV6-3,CASRVVRGNTGELFF,TGTGCCAGCAGGGTAGTACGGGGCAACACCGGGGAGCTGTTTTTT
TRBJ2-2,TRBD2,many,TRBV19,CASRRPGTSGTGELFF,TGTGCCAGTAGAAGACCCGGGACTAGCGGTACCGGGGAGCTGTTTTTT
TRBJ2-3,-,few,TRBV5-1,CASSQNKGADTQYF,TGCGCCAGCAGCCAGAACAAGGGGGCAGATACGCAGTATTTT
TRBJ1-1,-,many,TRBV5-1,CASSLVTIRNTEAFF,TGCGCCAGCAGCTTGGTAACAATACGGAACACTGAAGCTTTCTTT
TRBJ2-5,-,many,TRBV28,CASSSPGPLQYF,TGTGCCAGCAGTTCTCCCGGCCCCCTCCAGTACTTC
TRBJ2-7,TRBD1,few,TRBV24-1,CATSAGGSSYEQYF,TGTGCCACCAGCGCAGGGGGCAGCTCCTACGAGCAGTACTTC
TRBJ1-2,-,-,TRBV5-1,CASRLLWGDGYGYTF,TGCGCCAGCAGGTTGCTGTGGGGAGACGGCTATGGCTACACCTTC
TRBJ2-3,-,few,TRBV20-1,CSARTLGRSDTQYF,TGCAGTGCTAGGACCCTGGGGCGGTCAGATACGCAGTATTTT
TRBJ1-2,-,few,TRBV3-1,CASSPGPANYGYTF,TGTGCCAGCAGTCCTGGTCCAGCTAACTATGGCTACACCTTC
TRBJ2-1,-,few,TRBV24-1,CATSGTGNEQFF,TGTGCCACCAGTGGTACGGGCAATGAGCAGTTCTTC